A selection of T cell receptor beta chains follows, all from one sample in a study of regulatory T cells in long-lasting Graves disease. MiXCR, applied by TCRdb to the multiplex PCR reads, yields one record per CDR3 protein. The repertoire holds 300,000 to 350,000 distinct CDR3 sequences, with about 19% as singletons. Sequenced material: peripheral blood mononuclear cells (PBMCs), taken when the disease was refractory, from a patient treated with antithyroid drugs. The receptors shown here come from a female donor with Graves disease. The CDR3 runs from the conserved cysteine through the conserved F or W. D genes are given only for firm matches. Size values are once, few and many counts, or a class for expanded clones, and some rows have none.

V gene: TRBV24-1; CDR3 length: 13; J gene: TRBJ2-2; D gene: TRBD1; clone size: few; CDR3 DNA: TGTGCCACCGGACAGGGGGAAACCGGGGAGCTGTTTTTT; CDR3 protein: CATGQGETGELFF
V gene: TRBV30; CDR3 length: 14; J gene: TRBJ2-3; D gene: TRBD2; clone size: NA; CDR3 DNA: TGTGCCTGGAGTACGGGACTAGCGGCAGATACGCAGTATTTT; CDR3 protein: CAWSTGLAADTQYF
V gene: TRBV5-1; CDR3 length: 14; J gene: TRBJ2-7; D gene: NA; clone size: NA; CDR3 DNA: TGCGCCAGCAGCTTGAGGCCTCAGGGTTACGAGCAGTACTTC; CDR3 protein: CASSLRPQGYEQYF
V gene: TRBV20-1; CDR3 length: 13; J gene: TRBJ2-7; D gene: NA; clone size: NA; CDR3 DNA: TGCAGTGCTAACTGGGACCTCAACTCCGAGCAGTACTTC; CDR3 protein: CSANWDLNSEQYF
V gene: TRBV20-1; CDR3 length: 13; J gene: TRBJ2-7; D gene: NA; clone size: many; CDR3 DNA: TGCAGTGCTGCCCCCCCAGGGTCCTACGAGCAGTACTTC; CDR3 protein: CSAAPPGSYEQYF
V gene: TRBV4-3; CDR3 length: 14; J gene: TRBJ1-6; D gene: NA; clone size: few; CDR3 DNA: TGCGCCAGCAGCCGATCGGGACCAAATTCACCCCTCCACTTT; CDR3 protein: CASSRSGPNSPLHF
V gene: TRBV27; CDR3 length: 19; J gene: TRBJ2-7; D gene: TRBD2; clone size: NA; CDR3 DNA: TGTGCCAGCAGTCGATTAGGGAGTAGCGGGAGGGCCATAGGCTACGAGCAGTACTTC; CDR3 protein: CASSRLGSSGRAIGYEQYF
V gene: TRBV2; CDR3 length: 16; J gene: TRBJ2-2; D gene: TRBD1; clone size: many; CDR3 DNA: TGTGCCAGCAGTGGGATGGACAGGACGAACACCGGGGAGCTGTTTTTT; CDR3 protein: CASSGMDRTNTGELFF
V gene: TRBV5-1; CDR3 length: 14; J gene: TRBJ1-4; D gene: NA; clone size: many; CDR3 DNA: TGCGCCAGCAGCTTGGGAATGACTAATGAAAAACTGTTTTTT; CDR3 protein: CASSLGMTNEKLFF
V gene: TRBV19; CDR3 length: 17; J gene: TRBJ2-2; D gene: TRBD2; clone size: NA; CDR3 DNA: TGTGCCAGTAGTATCAGGACTAGCGGGAGAGCCGCCGGGGAGCTGTTTTTT; CDR3 protein: CASSIRTSGRAAGELFF
V gene: TRBV12-3/TRBV12-4; CDR3 length: 15; J gene: TRBJ1-5; D gene: NA; clone size: many; CDR3 DNA: TGTGCCAGCAAAGATAATATCGGGGGTCGTCAGCCCCAGCATTTT; CDR3 protein: CASKDNIGGRQPQHF
V gene: TRBV28; CDR3 length: 12; J gene: TRBJ2-3; D gene: NA; clone size: few; CDR3 DNA: TGTGCCAGCAGCTTGGGAGCGGATACGCAGTATTTT; CDR3 protein: CASSLGADTQYF
V gene: TRBV29-1; CDR3 length: 14; J gene: TRBJ2-6; D gene: NA; clone size: NA; CDR3 DNA: TGCAGCGTGACAGAGACTATTGGGGCCAACGTCCTGACTTTC; CDR3 protein: CSVTETIGANVLTF
V gene: TRBV2; CDR3 length: 14; J gene: TRBJ2-7; D gene: NA; clone size: NA; CDR3 DNA: TGTGCCAGCAGTGAAGCGTTGCAGGTCTACGGGCAGTACTTC; CDR3 protein: CASSEALQVYGQYF
V gene: TRBV20-1; CDR3 length: 18; J gene: TRBJ1-6; D gene: TRBD1; clone size: few; CDR3 DNA: TGCAGTGCTAGAGATTTGCAGGGGGCCAGCTCCTATAATTCACCCCTCCACTTT; CDR3 protein: CSARDLQGASSYNSPLHF
V gene: TRBV19; CDR3 length: 13; J gene: TRBJ1-5; D gene: NA; clone size: NA; CDR3 DNA: TGTGCCAGTATGGGACACCAAAATCAGCCCCAGCATTTT; CDR3 protein: CASMGHQNQPQHF
V gene: TRBV3-1; CDR3 length: 15; J gene: TRBJ2-7; D gene: TRBD2; clone size: NA; CDR3 DNA: TGTGCCAGCAGCCCACTAGCGGGAGGGCCGGGGGAGCAGTACTTC; CDR3 protein: CASSPLAGGPGEQYF
V gene: TRBV28; CDR3 length: 12; J gene: TRBJ2-4; D gene: NA; clone size: NA; CDR3 DNA: TGTGCCAGCTCCTCCCCCGGGCCGCTTCGAAACTTC; CDR3 protein: CASSSPGPLRNF
V gene: TRBV6-1; CDR3 length: 15; J gene: TRBJ1-6; D gene: TRBD1; clone size: once; CDR3 DNA: TGTGCCAGCAGTGTTAAGGGGGCGAGAGATTCACCCCTCCACTTT; CDR3 protein: CASSVKGARDSPLHF
V gene: TRBV4-1; CDR3 length: 14; J gene: TRBJ1-2; D gene: NA; clone size: NA; CDR3 DNA: TGCGCCAGCAGCCAAGTAGCCCGAGGAACAGGCTACACCTTC; CDR3 protein: CASSQVARGTGYTF
V gene: TRBV20-1; CDR3 length: 14; J gene: TRBJ1-4; D gene: NA; clone size: NA; CDR3 DNA: TGCAGTGCTAGAGATTACAACTCTAATGAAAAACTGTTTTTT; CDR3 protein: CSARDYNSNEKLFF
V gene: TRBV7-8; CDR3 length: 15; J gene: TRBJ2-5; D gene: NA; clone size: many; CDR3 DNA: TGTGCCAGCAGCTTAGTAGCCTCGTCATCGGAGACCCAGTACTTC; CDR3 protein: CASSLVASSSETQYF
V gene: TRBV10-3; CDR3 length: 16; J gene: TRBJ1-1; D gene: TRBD1; clone size: many; CDR3 DNA: TGTGCCATCAGTGAGTCGCCGGGACAGGGAGGTACTGAAGCTTTCTTT; CDR3 protein: CAISESPGQGGTEAFF
V gene: TRBV10-1; CDR3 length: 23; J gene: TRBJ1-5; D gene: NA; clone size: many; CDR3 DNA: TGCGCCAGCAGTGACCAACACCCCATGGGAGCCGCTCCCTTCCGGGGGGGTGATCAGCCCCAGCATTTT; CDR3 protein: CASSDQHPMGAAPFRGGDQPQHF
V gene: TRBV11-2; CDR3 length: 17; J gene: TRBJ1-3; D gene: NA; clone size: few; CDR3 DNA: TGTGCCAGCAGCTTAGATATTGGACACCTCTCTGGAAACACCATATATTTT; CDR3 protein: CASSLDIGHLSGNTIYF
V gene: TRBV7-9; CDR3 length: 16; J gene: TRBJ2-1; D gene: TRBD1; clone size: NA; CDR3 DNA: TGTGCCAGCAGCCCCCCCGACAGGGGGACCTACAATGAGCAGTTCTTC; CDR3 protein: CASSPPDRGTYNEQFF
V gene: TRBV9; CDR3 length: 14; J gene: TRBJ2-7; D gene: TRBD1; clone size: NA; CDR3 DNA: TGTGCCAGCAGCGTAAGGACAGGAGCAGGGGAGCAGTACTTC; CDR3 protein: CASSVRTGAGEQYF
V gene: TRBV19; CDR3 length: 13; J gene: TRBJ1-1; D gene: NA; clone size: NA; CDR3 DNA: TGTGCCAGTACCCCGACGGGAGTCACTGAAGCTTTCTTT; CDR3 protein: CASTPTGVTEAFF
V gene: TRBV6-1; CDR3 length: 13; J gene: TRBJ1-4; D gene: TRBD1; clone size: many; CDR3 DNA: TGTGCCAGCAGACGACAGGGGAATGAAAAACTGTTTTTT; CDR3 protein: CASRRQGNEKLFF
V gene: TRBV4-3; CDR3 length: 15; J gene: TRBJ2-1; D gene: NA; clone size: NA; CDR3 DNA: TGCGCCAGCAGCCGAGACCAACTCTCCTACAATGAGCAGTTCTTC; CDR3 protein: CASSRDQLSYNEQFF
V gene: TRBV28; CDR3 length: 16; J gene: TRBJ1-5; D gene: NA; clone size: many; CDR3 DNA: TGTGCCAGCAGCCGGGGCAGCGTCAATAGCAATCAGCCCCAGCATTTT; CDR3 protein: CASSRGSVNSNQPQHF
V gene: TRBV7-2; CDR3 length: 20; J gene: TRBJ2-4; D gene: TRBD2; clone size: NA; CDR3 DNA: TGTGCCAGCAGCTACTCCCGGGGGTGGACTAGCGGGAGGGACAGAAACATTCAGTACTTC; CDR3 protein: CASSYSRGWTSGRDRNIQYF
V gene: TRBV19; CDR3 length: 12; J gene: TRBJ2-3; D gene: NA; clone size: once; CDR3 DNA: TGTGCCGGTAGCCGGAGCACAGATACGCAGTATTTT; CDR3 protein: CAGSRSTDTQYF
V gene: TRBV14; CDR3 length: 19; J gene: TRBJ1-3; D gene: NA; clone size: NA; CDR3 DNA: TGTGCCAGCAGCCAAGCAGGGGTTTTGGGTCGTTTCTCTGGAAACACCATATATTTT; CDR3 protein: CASSQAGVLGRFSGNTIYF
V gene: TRBV3-1; CDR3 length: 14; J gene: TRBJ1-4; D gene: NA; clone size: many; CDR3 DNA: TGTGCCAGCAGCCCCCCGGGGTCGAATGAAAAACTGTTTTTT; CDR3 protein: CASSPPGSNEKLFF
V gene: TRBV12-3/TRBV12-4; CDR3 length: 14; J gene: TRBJ2-7; D gene: NA; clone size: NA; CDR3 DNA: TGTGCCAGCAGTTTTGCCGGGGGGCAATACGAGCAGTACTTC; CDR3 protein: CASSFAGGQYEQYF
V gene: TRBV13; CDR3 length: 16; J gene: TRBJ1-4; D gene: NA; clone size: many; CDR3 DNA: TGTGCCAGCAGCTTACGGCCGGGTGCAACTAATGAAAAACTGTTTTTT; CDR3 protein: CASSLRPGATNEKLFF
V gene: TRBV7-2; CDR3 length: 17; J gene: TRBJ2-1; D gene: NA; clone size: NA; CDR3 DNA: TGTGCCAGCAGCATACGCGGGACAACTAGCTCCTACAATGAGCAGTTCTTC; CDR3 protein: CASSIRGTTSSYNEQFF
V gene: TRBV2; CDR3 length: 15; J gene: TRBJ2-2; D gene: TRBD2; clone size: few; CDR3 DNA: TGTGCCAGCCGACCTAGCGGGGTGAACACCGGGGAGCTGTTTTTT; CDR3 protein: CASRPSGVNTGELFF
V gene: TRBV30; CDR3 length: 15; J gene: TRBJ1-5; D gene: TRBD1; clone size: NA; CDR3 DNA: TGTGCCTGGAGCTCAGGGGGTCATAGCAATCAGCCCCAGCATTTT; CDR3 protein: CAWSSGGHSNQPQHF
V gene: TRBV27; CDR3 length: 13; J gene: TRBJ1-2; D gene: NA; clone size: many; CDR3 DNA: TGTGCCAGCAGTTTAAGGGCACACTATGGCTACACCTTC; CDR3 protein: CASSLRAHYGYTF
V gene: TRBV29-1; CDR3 length: 13; J gene: TRBJ2-2; D gene: NA; clone size: few; CDR3 DNA: TGCAGCGTTGAACGGACAACTTCGGGGGAGCTGTTTTTT; CDR3 protein: CSVERTTSGELFF
V gene: TRBV6-1; CDR3 length: 18; J gene: TRBJ1-4; D gene: TRBD1; clone size: NA; CDR3 DNA: TGTGCCAGCAGTGAAACCCGAGGGCAGGGGGCTACTAATGAAAAACTGTTTTTT; CDR3 protein: CASSETRGQGATNEKLFF
V gene: TRBV6-2/TRBV6-3; CDR3 length: 14; J gene: TRBJ2-5; D gene: NA; clone size: many; CDR3 DNA: TGTGCCAGCAGTTCGTGGGCGGGCCGAGAGACCCAGTACTTC; CDR3 protein: CASSSWAGRETQYF
V gene: TRBV12-3/TRBV12-4; CDR3 length: 12; J gene: TRBJ1-5; D gene: NA; clone size: many; CDR3 DNA: TGTGCCAGCAGTCGCCTGGGGCAGCCCCAGCATTTT; CDR3 protein: CASSRLGQPQHF
V gene: TRBV3-1; CDR3 length: 15; J gene: TRBJ2-5; D gene: TRBD1; clone size: NA; CDR3 DNA: TGTGCCAGCAGCCGGGGACAGGCCCTTGGAGAGACCCAGTACTTC; CDR3 protein: CASSRGQALGETQYF
V gene: TRBV7-9; CDR3 length: 15; J gene: TRBJ2-7; D gene: NA; clone size: few; CDR3 DNA: TGTGCCAGCAGCTTTACCGGGGAGAGCTCCTACGAGCAGTACTTC; CDR3 protein: CASSFTGESSYEQYF
V gene: TRBV5-1; CDR3 length: 16; J gene: TRBJ2-1; D gene: NA; clone size: NA; CDR3 DNA: TGCGCCAGCAGCTTGTCGGGTATGAGCTCCTACAATGAGCAGTTCTTC; CDR3 protein: CASSLSGMSSYNEQFF
V gene: TRBV4-1; CDR3 length: 15; J gene: TRBJ2-2; D gene: TRBD2; clone size: many; CDR3 DNA: TGCGCCAGCAGCCAGCTAGCGGGAGTGAACGGGGAGCTGTTTTTT; CDR3 protein: CASSQLAGVNGELFF
V gene: TRBV20-1; CDR3 length: 14; J gene: TRBJ1-2; D gene: NA; clone size: many; CDR3 DNA: TGCAGTTCGCCGGCGGGACTAGGGTTCTATGGCTACACCTTC; CDR3 protein: CSSPAGLGFYGYTF
V gene: TRBV6-1; CDR3 length: 14; J gene: TRBJ1-5; D gene: TRBD1; clone size: many; CDR3 DNA: TGTGCCAGCACTCCGGGACAGGGCAATCAGCCCCAGCATTTT; CDR3 protein: CASTPGQGNQPQHF
V gene: TRBV7-9; CDR3 length: 14; J gene: TRBJ1-2; D gene: NA; clone size: NA; CDR3 DNA: TGTGCCAGCAGCTTCTCCCCCGAATTATATGGCTACACCTTC; CDR3 protein: CASSFSPELYGYTF
V gene: TRBV5-1; CDR3 length: 15; J gene: TRBJ2-2; D gene: TRBD2; clone size: NA; CDR3 DNA: TGCGCCAGCAGCTCCTCTAGCGGTAACACCGGGGAGCTGTTTTTT; CDR3 protein: CASSSSSGNTGELFF